Following are 3 T cell receptor beta chains from one sample sequenced in a study of Ad26.COV2.S vaccination and SARS-CoV-2 variants. The treatment was: some 20 received Ad26.COV2.S at low or high dose, single or two shots; roughly five received placebo; per-sample allocation not given. Specimens were obtained on day 63 following the first vaccine or placebo injection. Assay: immunoSEQ multiplex PCR; the TCRdb copy retains only in-frame clones and omits some. The table records about 390,000 clones, approximately 86% of them present only once. The source was peripheral blood, collected in a trial of Ad26.COV2.S vaccine versus placebo. The receptors derive from a person between 18 and 59 years old who received the Ad26.COV2.S COVID-19 vaccine or a placebo.

This chain's CDR3 is CASSLDPSRDTGELFF. The CDR3 DNA reads as TGCGCCAGCAGCTTGGATCCGTCCAGGGACACCGGGGAGCTGTTTTTT. The rearrangement joins TRBV5-1 to TRBJ2-2; possible D gene TRBD1, 5 bases. Germline CDR1 and CDR2: SGHRS and YFSETQ. Trimming stripped 0 bases from V and 3 bases from J, with 12 bases between. The CDR3 runs 16 residues. The full variable domain, its missing parts supplied by reference TRBV5-1 and TRBJ2-2, is KAGVTQTPRYLIKTRGQQVTLSCSPISGHRSVSWYQQTPGQGLQFLFEYFSETQRNKGNFPGRFSGRQFSNSRSEMNVSTLELGDSALYLCASSLDPSRDTGELFFGEGSRLTVL.

The chain employs TRBV5-1 and TRBJ2-1; 8 nucleotides line up with TRBD1. Trimming took 4 bases from V and 9 from J; bases not matched to a gene: 9. CDR3 size: 14 residues. The germline gives CDR1 SGHRS, CDR2 YFSETQ. CDR3 residues: CASSDRDRIGEQFF. The CDR3 nucleotides read TGCGCCAGCAGCGACCGGGACAGGATCGGTGAGCAGTTCTTC.

The chain is built from TRBV5-1 and TRBJ2-7; the D call may be TRBD1 or TRBD2 (6 bases each). V was pared by 4 bases and J by 0 bases, with 17 bases between. In germline, CDR1 is SGHRS, CDR2 YFSETQ. The CDR3 covers 16 residues. CDR3 residues: CASSLYPGGGSYEQYF. CDR3 in DNA: TGCGCCAGCAGCCTCTACCCAGGAGGGGGCTCCTACGAGCAGTACTTC.